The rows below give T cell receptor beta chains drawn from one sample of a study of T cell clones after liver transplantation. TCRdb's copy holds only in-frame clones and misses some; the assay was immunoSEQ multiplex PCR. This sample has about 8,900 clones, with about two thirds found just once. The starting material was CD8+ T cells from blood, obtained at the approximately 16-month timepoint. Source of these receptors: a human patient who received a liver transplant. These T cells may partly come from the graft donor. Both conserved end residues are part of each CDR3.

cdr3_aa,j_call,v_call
CSVEELALLRNEQFF,TRBJ2-1,TRBV29-1
CASSFSLAGTYGEQFF,TRBJ2-1,TRBV7-9
CASRLAGAGKTQYF,TRBJ2-5,TRBV6-5
CASSLDRISGANVLTF,TRBJ2-6,TRBV12-1
CATQTGQYTDTQYF,TRBJ2-3,TRBV6-6
CASSKAGGIAGNTIYF,TRBJ1-3,TRBV9
CASSHARDRGASLAYEQYF,TRBJ2-7,TRBV11-2
CASSDPTGFSNQPQHF,TRBJ1-5,TRBV2
CASSLWEGTEAFF,TRBJ1-1,TRBV5-1
CASSTLRDNQETQYF,TRBJ2-5,TRBV19
CSVEDYGAFF,TRBJ1-1,TRBV29-1
CSVEDREGPYEQYF,TRBJ2-7,TRBV29-1
CASSSGYQPQHF,TRBJ1-5,TRBV28
CASRNPSGSEQFF,TRBJ2-1,TRBV6-6
CASSLSQGLGEQYF,-,TRBV27
CASSLGRGPHTDTQYF,TRBJ2-3,TRBV13
CASSLSNTGELFF,TRBJ2-2,TRBV28
CASRVSGRAYNEQFF,TRBJ2-1,TRBV9
CASSTPPGQVTGELFF,TRBJ2-2,TRBV19
CAWSPSGVSGANVLTF,TRBJ2-6,TRBV30
CASSLLVGAKSLSSYEQYF,TRBJ2-7,TRBV28
CASSQALAGGDTGELFF,TRBJ2-2,TRBV4-2